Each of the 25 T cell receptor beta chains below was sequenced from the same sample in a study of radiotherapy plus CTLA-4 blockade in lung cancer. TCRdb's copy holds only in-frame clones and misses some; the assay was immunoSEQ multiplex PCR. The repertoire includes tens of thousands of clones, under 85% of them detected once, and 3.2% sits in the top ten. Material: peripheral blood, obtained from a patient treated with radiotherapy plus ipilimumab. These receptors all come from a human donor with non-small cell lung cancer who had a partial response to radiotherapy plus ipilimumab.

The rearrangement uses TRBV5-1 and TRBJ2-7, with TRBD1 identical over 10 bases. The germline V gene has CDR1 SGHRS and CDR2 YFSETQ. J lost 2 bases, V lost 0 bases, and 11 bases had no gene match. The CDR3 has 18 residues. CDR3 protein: CASSLGWGAGTGAYEQYF. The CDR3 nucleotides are TGCGCCAGCAGCTTGGGGTGGGGAGCTGGGACAGGGGCCTACGAGCAGTACTTC.

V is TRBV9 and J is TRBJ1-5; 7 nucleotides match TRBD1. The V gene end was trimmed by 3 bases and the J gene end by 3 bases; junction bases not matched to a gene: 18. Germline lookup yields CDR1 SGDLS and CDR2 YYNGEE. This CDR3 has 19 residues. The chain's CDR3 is CASSAYRKQGKGLNQPQHF. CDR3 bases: TGTGCCAGCAGCGCGTATCGGAAACAGGGGAAGGGGCTCAATCAGCCCCAGCATTTT. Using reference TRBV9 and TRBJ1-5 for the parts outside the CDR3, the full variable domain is DSGVTQTPKHLITATGQRVTLRCSPRSGDLSVYWYQQSLDQGLQFLIQYYNGEERAKGNILERFSAQQFPDLHSELNLSSLELGDSALYFCASSAYRKQGKGLNQPQHFGDGTRLSIL.

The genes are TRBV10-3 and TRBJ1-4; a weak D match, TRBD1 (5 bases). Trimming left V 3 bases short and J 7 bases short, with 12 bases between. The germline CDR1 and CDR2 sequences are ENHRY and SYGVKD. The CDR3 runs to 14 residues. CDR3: CAISEGTQGEKLFF. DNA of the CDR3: TGTGCCATCAGTGAAGGAACTCAGGGTGAAAAACTGTTTTTT.

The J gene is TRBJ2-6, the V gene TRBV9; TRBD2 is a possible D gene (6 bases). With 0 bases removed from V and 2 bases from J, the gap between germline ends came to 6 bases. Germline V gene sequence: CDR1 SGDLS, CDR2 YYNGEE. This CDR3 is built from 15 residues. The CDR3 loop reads CASSVGGAGANVLTF. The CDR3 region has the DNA TGTGCCAGCAGCGTAGGGGGGGCTGGGGCCAACGTCCTGACTTTC.

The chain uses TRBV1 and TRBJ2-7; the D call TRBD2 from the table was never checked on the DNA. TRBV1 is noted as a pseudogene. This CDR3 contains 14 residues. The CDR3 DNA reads TGCACCAGCACCGACCGGCCGGGGGGGCCGGAGCAGTACTTC. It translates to CTSTDRPGGPEQYF.

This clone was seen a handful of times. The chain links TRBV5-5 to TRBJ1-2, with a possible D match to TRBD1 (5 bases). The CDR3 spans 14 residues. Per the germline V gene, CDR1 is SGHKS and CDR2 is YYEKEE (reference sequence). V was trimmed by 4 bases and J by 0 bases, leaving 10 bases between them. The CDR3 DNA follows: TGTGCCAGCAGCCGGGGGGGAACTAACTATGGCTACACCTTC. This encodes CASSRGGTNYGYTF.

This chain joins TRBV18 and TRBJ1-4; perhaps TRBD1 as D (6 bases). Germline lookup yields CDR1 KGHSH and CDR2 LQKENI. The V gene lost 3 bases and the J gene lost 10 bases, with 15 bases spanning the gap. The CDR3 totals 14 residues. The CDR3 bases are TGTGCCAGCTCACCGACAGGATTCCCTCGAAAACTGTTTTTT. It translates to CASSPTGFPRKLFF.

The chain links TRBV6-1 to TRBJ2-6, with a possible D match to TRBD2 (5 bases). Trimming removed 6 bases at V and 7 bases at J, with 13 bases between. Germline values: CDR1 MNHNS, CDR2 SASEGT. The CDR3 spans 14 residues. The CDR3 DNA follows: TGTGCCAGCAGCAGTCTAGGAGGAGCCAACGTCCTGACTTTC. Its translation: CASSSLGGANVLTF.

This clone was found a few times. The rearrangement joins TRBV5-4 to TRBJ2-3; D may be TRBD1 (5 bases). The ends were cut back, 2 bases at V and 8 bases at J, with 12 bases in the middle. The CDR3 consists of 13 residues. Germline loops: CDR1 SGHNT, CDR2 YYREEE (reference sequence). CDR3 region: CASSLGENPTQYF. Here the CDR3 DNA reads TGTGCCAGCAGCTTAGGGGAAAACCCTACGCAGTATTTT.

CDR3 protein: CASSLTTYEQYF. CDR3 coding DNA: TGTGCCAGCAGCCTTACTACGTACGAGCAGTACTTC. The chain recombines TRBV11-2 with TRBJ2-7; D is undetermined. CDR1 is SGHAT, CDR2 FQNNGV, per germline. Trimming pared 5 bases from V and 4 bases from J, leaving 9 bases between. The CDR3 has 12 residues.

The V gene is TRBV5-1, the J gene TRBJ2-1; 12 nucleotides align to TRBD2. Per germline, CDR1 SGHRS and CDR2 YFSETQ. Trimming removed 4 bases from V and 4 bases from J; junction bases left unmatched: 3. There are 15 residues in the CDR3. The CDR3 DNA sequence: TGCGCCAGCAGCCCGACTAGCGGGGGTTACAATGAGCAGTTCTTC. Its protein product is CASSPTSGGYNEQFF.

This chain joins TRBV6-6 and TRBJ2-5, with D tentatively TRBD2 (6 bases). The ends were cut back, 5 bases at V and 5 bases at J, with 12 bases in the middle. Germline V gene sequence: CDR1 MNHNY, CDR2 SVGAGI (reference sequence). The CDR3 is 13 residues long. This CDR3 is CASSTGTSETQYF. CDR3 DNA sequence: TGTGCCAGCAGTACCGGGACTTCGGAGACCCAGTACTTC.

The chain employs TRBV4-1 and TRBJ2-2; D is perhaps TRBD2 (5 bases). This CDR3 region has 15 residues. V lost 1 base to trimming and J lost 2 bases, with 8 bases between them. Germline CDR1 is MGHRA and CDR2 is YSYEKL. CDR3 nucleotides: TGCGCCAGCAGCCAAGCGAGCGGCAACACCGGGGAGCTGTTTTTT. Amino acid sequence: CASSQASGNTGELFF.

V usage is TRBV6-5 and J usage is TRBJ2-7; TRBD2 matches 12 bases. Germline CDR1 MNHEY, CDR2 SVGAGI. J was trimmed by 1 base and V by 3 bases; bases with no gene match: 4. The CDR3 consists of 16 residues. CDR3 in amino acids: CASSYSGLAGSYEQYF. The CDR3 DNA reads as TGTGCCAGCAGTTATTCCGGACTAGCGGGGTCCTACGAGCAGTACTTC.

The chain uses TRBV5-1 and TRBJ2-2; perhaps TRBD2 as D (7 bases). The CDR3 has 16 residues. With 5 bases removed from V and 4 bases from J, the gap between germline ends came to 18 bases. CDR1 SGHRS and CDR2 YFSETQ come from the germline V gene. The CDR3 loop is CASRWMGGASTGELFF. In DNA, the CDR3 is TGCGCCAGCAGGTGGATGGGGGGGGCGTCCACCGGGGAGCTGTTTTTT.

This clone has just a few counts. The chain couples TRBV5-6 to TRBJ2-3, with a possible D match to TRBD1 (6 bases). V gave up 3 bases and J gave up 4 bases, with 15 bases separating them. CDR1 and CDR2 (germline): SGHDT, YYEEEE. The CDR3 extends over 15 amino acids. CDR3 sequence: CASSYEQGHPDTQYF. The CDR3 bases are TGTGCCAGCAGCTACGAACAGGGTCACCCAGATACGCAGTATTTT.

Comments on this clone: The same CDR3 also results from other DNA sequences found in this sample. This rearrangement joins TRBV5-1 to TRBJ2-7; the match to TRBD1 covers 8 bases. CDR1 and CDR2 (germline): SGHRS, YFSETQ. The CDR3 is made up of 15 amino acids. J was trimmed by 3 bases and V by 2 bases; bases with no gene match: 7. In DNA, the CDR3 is TGCGCCAGCAGCTTTGAACAGGGGGTTGGCTACGAGCAGTACTTC. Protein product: CASSFEQGVGYEQYF.

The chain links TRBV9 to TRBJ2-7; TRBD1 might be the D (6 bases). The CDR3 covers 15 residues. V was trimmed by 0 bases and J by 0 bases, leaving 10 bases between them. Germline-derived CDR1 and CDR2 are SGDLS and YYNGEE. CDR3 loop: CASSVGQGISYEQYF. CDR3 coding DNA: TGTGCCAGCAGCGTAGGTCAGGGGATCTCCTACGAGCAGTACTTC.

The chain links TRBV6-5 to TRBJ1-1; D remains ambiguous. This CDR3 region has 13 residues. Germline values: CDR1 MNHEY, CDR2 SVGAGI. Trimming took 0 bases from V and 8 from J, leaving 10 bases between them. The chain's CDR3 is CASSYSLSREAFF. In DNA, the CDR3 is TGTGCCAGCAGTTACTCCCTGTCGCGAGAAGCTTTCTTT.

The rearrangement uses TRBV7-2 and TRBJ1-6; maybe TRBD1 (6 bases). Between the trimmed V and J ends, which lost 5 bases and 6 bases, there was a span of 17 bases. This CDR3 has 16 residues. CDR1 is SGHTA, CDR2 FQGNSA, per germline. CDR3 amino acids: CASSRRLQGSNSPLHF. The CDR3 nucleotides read TGTGCCAGCAGCCGCAGGTTACAGGGCAGTAATTCACCCCTCCACTTT.

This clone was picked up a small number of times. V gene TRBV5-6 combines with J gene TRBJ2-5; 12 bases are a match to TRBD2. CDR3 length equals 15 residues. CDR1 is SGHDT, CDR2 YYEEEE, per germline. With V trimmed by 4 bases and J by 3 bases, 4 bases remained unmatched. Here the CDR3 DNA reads TGTGCCAGCAGCCGAAGGACTAGCGGGGAAGAGACCCAGTACTTC. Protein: CASSRRTSGEETQYF.

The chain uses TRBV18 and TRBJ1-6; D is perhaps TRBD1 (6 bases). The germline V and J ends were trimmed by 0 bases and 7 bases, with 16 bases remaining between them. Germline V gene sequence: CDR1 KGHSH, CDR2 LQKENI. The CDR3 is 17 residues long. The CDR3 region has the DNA TGTGCCAGCTCACCACCGGTCGGGGGGCAAGGAAATTCACCCCTCCACTTT. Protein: CASSPPVGGQGNSPLHF.

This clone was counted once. The CDR3 DNA reads as TGTGCCAGCAGCTTGGCTAGCGGGGGGGGAGATACGCAGTATTTT. Protein product: CASSLASGGGDTQYF. This chain joins TRBV5-5 and TRBJ2-3; 12 positions agree with TRBD2. After removal of 0 bases from V and 5 bases from J, the junction contained 1 base not matched to a gene. Germline V lookup: CDR1 SGHKS, CDR2 YYEKEE (reference sequence). CDR3 length equals 15 residues.

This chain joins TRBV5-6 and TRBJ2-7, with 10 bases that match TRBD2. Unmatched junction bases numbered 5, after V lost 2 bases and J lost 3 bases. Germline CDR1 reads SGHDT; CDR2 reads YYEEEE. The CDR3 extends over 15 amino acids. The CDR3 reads CASSFLAGAIYEQYF. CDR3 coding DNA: TGTGCCAGCAGCTTTCTAGCGGGGGCTATCTACGAGCAGTACTTC.

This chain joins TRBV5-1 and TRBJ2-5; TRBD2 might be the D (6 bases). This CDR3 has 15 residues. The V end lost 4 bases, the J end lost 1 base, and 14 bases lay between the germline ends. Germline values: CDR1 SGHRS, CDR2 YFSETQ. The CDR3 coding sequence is TGCGCCAGCAGCCCCGGGGGAGTGATCCAAGAGACCCAGTACTTC. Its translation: CASSPGGVIQETQYF.